This T cell receptor beta chain emerged from a study of blood T cell repertoires in COVID-19. Assay: immunoSEQ multiplex PCR; the TCRdb copy retains only in-frame clones and omits some. This sample has hundreds of thousands of clones, with about 88% found just once. The CDR3 runs 14 residues. Germline V lookup: CDR1 SQVTM, CDR2 ANQGSEA. The V end was cut by 3 bases, the J end by 0 bases, with 9 bases between. The source of this sequence is a woman aged 40 to 50 who had recovered from COVID-19. The sequencing input was peripheral blood. V and J are TRBV29-1 and TRBJ1-3; D unresolved. The CDR3 region is CSVDGGFSGNTIYF. In nucleotides, the CDR3 is TGCAGCGTTGATGGAGGGTTCTCTGGAAACACCATATATTTT. The full variable domain, in which reference TRBV29-1 and TRBJ1-3 provide the parts outside the CDR3, is SAVISQKPSRDICQRGTSLTIQCQVDSQVTMMFWYRQQPGQSLTLIATANQGSEATYESGFVIDKFPISRPNLTFSTLTVSNMSPEDSSIYLCSVDGGFSGNTIYFGEGSWLTVV.